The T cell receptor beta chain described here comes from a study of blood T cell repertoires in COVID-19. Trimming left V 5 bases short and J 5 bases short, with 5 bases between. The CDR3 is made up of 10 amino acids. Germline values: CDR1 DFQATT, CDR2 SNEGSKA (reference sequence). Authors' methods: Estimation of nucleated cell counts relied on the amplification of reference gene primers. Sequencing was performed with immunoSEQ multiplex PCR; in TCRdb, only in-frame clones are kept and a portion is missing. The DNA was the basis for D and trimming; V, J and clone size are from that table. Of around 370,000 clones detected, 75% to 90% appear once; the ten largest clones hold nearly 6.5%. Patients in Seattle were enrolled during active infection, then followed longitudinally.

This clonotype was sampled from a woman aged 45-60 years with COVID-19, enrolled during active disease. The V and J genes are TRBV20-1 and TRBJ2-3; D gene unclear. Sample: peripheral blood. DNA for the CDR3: TGCAGTGCTGCGTTAGATACGCAGTATTTT. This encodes CSAALDTQYF.